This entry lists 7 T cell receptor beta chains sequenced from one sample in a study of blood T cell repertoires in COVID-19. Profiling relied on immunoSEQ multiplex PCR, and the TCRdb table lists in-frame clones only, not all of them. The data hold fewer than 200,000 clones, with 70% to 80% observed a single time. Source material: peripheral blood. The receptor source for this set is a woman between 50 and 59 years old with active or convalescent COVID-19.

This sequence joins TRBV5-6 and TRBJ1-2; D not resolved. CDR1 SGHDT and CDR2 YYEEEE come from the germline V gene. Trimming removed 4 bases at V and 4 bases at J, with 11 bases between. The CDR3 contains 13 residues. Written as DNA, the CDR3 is TGTGCCAGCAGCACCCGGGGTGCCTATGGCTACACCTTC. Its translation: CASSTRGAYGYTF.

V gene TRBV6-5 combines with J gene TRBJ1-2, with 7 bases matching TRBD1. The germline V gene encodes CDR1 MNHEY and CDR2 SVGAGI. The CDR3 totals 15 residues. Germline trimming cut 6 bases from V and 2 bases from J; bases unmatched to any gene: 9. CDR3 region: CASRKLSTGNYGYTF. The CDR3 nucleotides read TGTGCCAGCAGAAAACTATCGACAGGGAACTATGGCTACACCTTC.

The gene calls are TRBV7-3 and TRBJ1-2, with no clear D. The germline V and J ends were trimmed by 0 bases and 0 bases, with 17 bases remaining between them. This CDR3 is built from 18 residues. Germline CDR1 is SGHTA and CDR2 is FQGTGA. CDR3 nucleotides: TGTGCCAGCAGCTTAACGAGCGCGGAGGGTATCCCTAACTATGGCTACACCTTC. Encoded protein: CASSLTSAEGIPNYGYTF.

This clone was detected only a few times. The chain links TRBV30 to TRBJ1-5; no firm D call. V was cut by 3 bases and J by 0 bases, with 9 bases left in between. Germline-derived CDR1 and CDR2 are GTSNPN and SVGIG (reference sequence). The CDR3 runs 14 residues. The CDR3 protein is CAWSFPNSNQPQHF. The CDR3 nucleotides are TGTGCCTGGAGCTTTCCTAATAGCAATCAGCCCCAGCATTTT.

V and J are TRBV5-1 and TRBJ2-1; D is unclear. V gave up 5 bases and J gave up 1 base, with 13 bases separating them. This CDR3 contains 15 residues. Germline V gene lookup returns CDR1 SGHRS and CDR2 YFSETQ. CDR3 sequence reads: CASRKEQPSYNEQFF. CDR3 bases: TGCGCCAGCAGAAAGGAGCAACCTTCCTACAATGAGCAGTTCTTC.

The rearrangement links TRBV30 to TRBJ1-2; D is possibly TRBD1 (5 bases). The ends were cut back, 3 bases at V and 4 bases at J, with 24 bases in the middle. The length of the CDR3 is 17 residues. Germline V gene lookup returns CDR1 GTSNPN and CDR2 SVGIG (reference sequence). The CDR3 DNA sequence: TGTGCCTGGAGCCCGGTGGGAGGGGAGGGTTTGGTCTATGGCTACACCTTC. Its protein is CAWSPVGGEGLVYGYTF.

CDR3 loop: CASSSDSGVTGELFF. The CDR3 DNA is TGTGCCAGCAGCTCAGACTCAGGGGTAACCGGGGAGCTGTTTTTT. This chain links TRBV5-4 with TRBJ2-2, with a possible D match to TRBD1 (6 bases). The CDR3 has 15 residues. With 3 bases removed from V and 5 bases from J, the gap between germline ends came to 14 bases. Germline V lookup: CDR1 SGHNT, CDR2 YYREEE (reference sequence).